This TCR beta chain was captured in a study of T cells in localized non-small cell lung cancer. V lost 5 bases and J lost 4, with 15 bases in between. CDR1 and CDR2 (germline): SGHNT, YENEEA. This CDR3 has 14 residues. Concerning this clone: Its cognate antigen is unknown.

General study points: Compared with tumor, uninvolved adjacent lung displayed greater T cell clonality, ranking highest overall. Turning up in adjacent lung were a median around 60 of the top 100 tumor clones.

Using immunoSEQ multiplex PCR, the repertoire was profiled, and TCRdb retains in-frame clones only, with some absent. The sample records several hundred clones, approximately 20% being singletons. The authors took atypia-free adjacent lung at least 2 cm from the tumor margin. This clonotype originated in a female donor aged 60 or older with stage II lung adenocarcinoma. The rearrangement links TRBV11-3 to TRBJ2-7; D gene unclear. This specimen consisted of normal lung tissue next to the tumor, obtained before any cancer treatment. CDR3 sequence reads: CASSTDPLRYEQYF. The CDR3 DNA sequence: TGTGCCAGCAGCACTGACCCCCTGCGATACGAGCAGTACTTC.